This TCR beta chain was profiled in a study of CD8+CD57+ T cells in acquired aplastic anemia (dated by TCRdb to 2016 to 2019). For the study in its entirety: Extracted DNA from sorted CD4+ and CD8+ cells averaged about 3 ug, ranging from about 0.17 to 30 ug. CD8+CD57+ expansion was defined as a frequency above the mean frequency observed in healthy subjects. What the work shows at the level of the full study, not this receptor alone: Between patients and healthy controls, no significant difference in CD8+ Simpson's diversity was found (P=0.060). Although some 28 CD8+ CDR3 sequences were shared by patients and controls, these sequences appeared highly expressed in patients and within the immunodominant clones of patients.

Expansion of CD8+CD57+ cells had been shown by flow cytometry in the patients chosen for sequencing. Every patient had severe acquired aplastic anemia, diagnosed using the International Study of Aplastic Anemia and Agranulocytosis and Camitta criteria. Patients had received no therapy at the time of blood sampling. TCR repertoires of sorted CD4+ and CD8+ blood T cells from severe aplastic anemia patients and healthy subjects were deep-sequenced in the study. Patients were enrolled in the USA under clinicaltrials.gov protocols 00001620, 01623167, 00001397, 00071045, 00081523 and 00961064. Ficoll-Paque density gradient centrifugation was used to isolate peripheral blood mononuclear cells. Before DNA extraction, CD4+ and CD8+ T cells were sorted by FACS or by magnetic beads. This clonotype appeared once. Its antigen is unknown. One base away there is no much larger clone; base qualities are not given. One read alone provides weak support.

In the germline V gene, CDR1 corresponds to SQVTM and CDR2 to ANQGSEA. From its cysteine to its phenylalanine, the CDR3 spans 15 amino acids. Left in the record is the CDR3 DNA by itself, 45 bases read in frame from the first base. The V end loses 4 bases and the J end loses 2 bases, and a stretch of 18 bases separates them. Genomic DNA was used as template for profiling of TCR beta VDJ combinations and CDR3 sequences. TCR repertoire sequencing was run on an Illumina HiSeq 2000. Per the authors' processing: TRBV/TRBJ rearrangement plots, CDR3 size and DJ length profiles, and Simpson's diversity index were used to evaluate the repertoires. Whichever DNA sequence was most abundant in the deep sequencing data was defined as the immunodominant clone. CDR3 amino acid sequences were screened for sharing across subjects and compared with published repertoires and the VDJdb database. Using fastp trimming at Q25 and MiXCR clonotype assembly, TCRdb reanalyzed the public sequencing data and kept in-frame beta chains. Rows matching on CDR3 protein sequence are summarized as one entry with the most common DNA and genes. The V and J calls, along with clone size, are taken from TCRdb and not from the paper's own processing. Recorded for this sample are roughly 80,000 distinct CDR3 sequences; about 70% of them occurred a single time. The ten largest clones represent 80% to 90% of the sample.

The V and J genes are TRBV29-1 and TRBJ2-7; the D match is possibly TRBD1 or TRBD2, with 7 bases aligned in each. The sample comprised sorted CD4+, CD8+, or CD8+CD57+ T cells (not recorded which) from PBMCs. The TCR was taken from a human donor with aplastic anemia. The sequenced DNA: TGCAGCGTTGTGAGGGAGGGCCAGGGGGCCTACGAGCAGTACTTC. It codes for CSVVREGQGAYEQYF.